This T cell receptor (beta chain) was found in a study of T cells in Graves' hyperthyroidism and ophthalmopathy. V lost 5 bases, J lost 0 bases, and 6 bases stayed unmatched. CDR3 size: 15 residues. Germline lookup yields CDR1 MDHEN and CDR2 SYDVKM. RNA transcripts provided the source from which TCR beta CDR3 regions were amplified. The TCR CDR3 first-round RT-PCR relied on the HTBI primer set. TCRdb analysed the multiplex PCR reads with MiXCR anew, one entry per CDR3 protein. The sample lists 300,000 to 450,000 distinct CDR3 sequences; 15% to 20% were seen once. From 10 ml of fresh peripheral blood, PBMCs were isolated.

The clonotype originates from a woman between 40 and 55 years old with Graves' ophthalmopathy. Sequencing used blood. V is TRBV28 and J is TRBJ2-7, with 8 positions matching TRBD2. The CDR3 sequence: CASSIPGGLSYEQYF. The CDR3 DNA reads TGTGCCAGCAGTATACCGGGAGGGCTCTCCTACGAGCAGTACTTC.